Listed below are T cell receptor beta chains from one sample, sequenced in a study of cytomegalovirus exposure and HLA in healthy donors. Sequenced by immunoSEQ multiplex PCR; TCRdb stores in-frame clones only, minus some. This sample has just over 65,000 clones, with 70% to 90% found just once. The sample consisted of PBMCs. Receptors originate from a human donor in good health. Both conserved end residues are part of each CDR3. Fields, in order: D gene, J gene, clone size, V gene, CDR3 protein, CDR3 DNA. A D gene is named only where the DNA matches it firmly. Some rows mark clone size as missing; the rest say once, few, many or name a class of expanded clone.

>TRBD1|TRBJ2-7|.|TRBV5-4
CASSLDRGRDEQYF
TGTGCCAGCAGCTTGGACAGGGGGCGAGACGAGCAGTACTTC
>TRBD2|TRBJ2-2|once|TRBV9
CASSTRGGPDGTGELFF
TGTGCCAGCAGCACACGGGGGGGGCCGGATGGTACCGGGGAGCTGTTTTTT
>TRBD1|TRBJ1-2|few|TRBV5-1
CASSLAGTGGGYTF
TGCGCCAGCAGCTTGGCCGGGACAGGGGGCGGCTACACCTTC
>.|TRBJ2-3|.|TRBV5-1
CASSLVGRRASDTQYF
TGCGCCAGCAGCTTGGTAGGCCGCCGAGCGTCTGATACGCAGTATTTT
>TRBD2|TRBJ2-5|.|TRBV7-8
CASVLAGGTYQETQYF
TGTGCCAGCGTACTAGCGGGGGGGACGTACCAAGAGACCCAGTACTTC
>TRBD1|TRBJ2-2|.|TRBV27
CASSPRGRGTTGELFF
TGTGCCAGCAGTCCACGGGGCAGGGGGACCACCGGGGAGCTGTTTTTT
>.|TRBJ1-4|.|TRBV30
CAWVRRGINEKLFF
TGTGCCTGGGTCCGACGGGGGATTAATGAAAAACTGTTTTTT
>TRBD2|TRBJ2-4|.|TRBV7-2
CASSPQGLAGGTQYF
TGTGCCAGCAGCCCTCAGGGACTAGCGGGGGGCACGCAGTACTTC
>TRBD1|TRBJ2-4|once|TRBV19
CASSIQGQGNIQYF
TGTGCCAGTAGTATACAGGGACAGGGAAACATTCAGTACTTC
>TRBD2|TRBJ2-1|.|TRBV7-2
CASSSGRTSGGGRQFF
TGTGCCAGCAGCTCGGGTAGGACTAGCGGGGGGGGTCGGCAGTTCTTC
>TRBD1|TRBJ1-4|.|TRBV5-1
CASSQGQSNEKLFF
TGCGCCAGCAGCCAGGGACAGAGTAATGAAAAACTGTTTTTT
>.|TRBJ1-5|few|TRBV5-5
CASRPAGDGQPQHF
TGTGCCAGCAGACCGGCGGGGGACGGTCAGCCCCAGCATTTT
>TRBD2|TRBJ2-5|few|TRBV6-6
CASKGTSGARETQYF
TGTGCCAGCAAAGGAACTAGCGGGGCTCGGGAGACCCAGTACTTC
>TRBD2|TRBJ2-3|once|TRBV5-5
CASSLNPAGETDTQYF
TGTGCCAGCAGCTTGAATCCAGCGGGGGAGACAGATACGCAGTATTTT
>.|TRBJ2-7|.|TRBV7-9
CASSLSGYEQYF
TGTGCCAGCAGCTTATCCGGCTACGAGCAGTACTTC
>TRBD1|TRBJ1-5|.|TRBV7-2
CASSSRGQTYSEKPQHF
TGTGCCAGCAGTTCCCGGGGACAGACCTATTCTGAGAAGCCCCAGCATTTT
>TRBD1|TRBJ1-5|once|TRBV19
CASSTGTAYSNQPQHF
TGTGCCAGTAGTACCGGGACAGCTTATAGCAATCAGCCCCAGCATTTT
>.|TRBJ2-5|.|TRBV9
CASSVGATETQYF
TGTGCCAGCAGCGTCGGAGCGACAGAGACCCAGTACTTC
>.|TRBJ2-3|.|TRBV5-6
CASSFTYTDTQYF
TGTGCCAGCAGCTTTACATACACAGATACGCAGTATTTT
>.|TRBJ1-6|.|TRBV30
CAWKAGSENSPLHF
TGTGCCTGGAAGGCGGGGTCAGAAAATTCACCCCTCCACTTT
>TRBD1|TRBJ2-6|.|TRBV2
CASSSTGGAGANVLPF
TGTGCCAGCAGTTCGACAGGGGGCGCTGGGGCCAACGTCCTGCCTTTC
>TRBD1|TRBJ2-1|.|TRBV6-1
CASSEMTGYNEQFF
TGTGCCAGCAGTGAAATGACAGGGTACAATGAGCAGTTCTTC
>.|TRBJ2-6|.|TRBV2
CASSKGFSGANVLTF
TGTGCCAGCAGTAAGGGGTTCTCTGGGGCCAACGTCCTGACTTTC
>TRBD1|TRBJ2-7|.|TRBV7-9
CASSTRTGWEQYF
TGTGCCAGCAGCACTCGGACAGGGTGGGAGCAGTACTTC
>TRBD2|TRBJ2-1|once|TRBV7-3
CASSTSGGAFGEQFF
TGTGCCAGCAGCACTAGCGGGGGGGCGTTCGGAGAGCAGTTCTTC
>.|TRBJ2-3|few|TRBV5-1
CASSLAPGSGTDTQYF
TGCGCCAGCAGCTTGGCCCCGGGGAGTGGGACAGATACGCAGTATTTT
>.|TRBJ1-1|.|TRBV5-6
CASSLWTTNTEAFF
TGTGCCAGCAGCTTGTGGACAACCAACACTGAAGCTTTCTTT
>.|TRBJ1-2|.|TRBV5-4
CASSFGDSGTYGYPF
TGTGCCAGCAGCTTTGGGGATAGCGGTACCTATGGCTACCCCTTC